The 3 T cell receptor beta chains reported below all come from one sample, sequenced in a study of blood T cell repertoires in COVID-19. The table came from immunoSEQ multiplex PCR; TCRdb's copy has only in-frame clones and leaves some out. This repertoire shows approximately 45,000 clones, 88% found once; its top ten account for 1% to 1.5%. The sample was peripheral blood. These receptors all stem from a woman in her forties with acute or convalescent COVID-19.

The chain joins TRBV5-1 to TRBJ2-3, with TRBD1 identical over 9 bases. Losses at the gene ends were 0 bases for V and 0 bases for J; bases not matched to a gene: 8. Germline values: CDR1 SGHRS, CDR2 YFSETQ. This CDR3 has 18 residues. The CDR3 loop is CASSLGTGGSSSTDTQYF. In nucleotides, the CDR3 is TGCGCCAGCAGCTTGGGAACAGGGGGCAGCTCTAGCACAGATACGCAGTATTTT.

V is TRBV10-3 and J is TRBJ1-1, with D possibly matching TRBD1 (5 bases). Trimming left V 0 bases short and J 3 bases short, with 17 bases between. The CDR3 runs 17 residues. The germline V gene has CDR1 ENHRY and CDR2 SYGVKD. For the CDR3, the DNA is TGTGCCATCAGTGAGTCGTTGGCGTCGGGGGGGGACACTGAAGCTTTCTTT. Translating gives CAISESLASGGDTEAFF.

This clone was detected only once. The chain couples TRBV10-1 to TRBJ1-6; 7 positions agree with TRBD1. CDR1 and CDR2 (germline): WNHNN, SYGVQD (reference sequence). This CDR3 spans 15 amino acids. With 6 bases clipped from V and 7 bases from J, the junction kept 9 bases outside the gene matches. This CDR3 reads CASRDHRGLNSPLHF. In DNA form, the CDR3 reads TGCGCCAGCAGGGACCACAGGGGACTGAATTCACCCCTCCACTTT.